These T cell receptor beta chains were read from a single sample in a study of identical twins. In TCRdb, the 5' RACE reads were re-called with MiXCR into one record per CDR3 protein. The data contain 350,000 to 450,000 distinct CDR3 sequences, roughly 20% of them seen just once; the ten biggest clones take up around 12%. Sequences were obtained from naive T cells sorted from blood. These TCRs come from a man in his fifties in good health. Both conserved end residues are part of each CDR3. Clone size is shown for a subset of rows, as once, few, many or a class of expanded clone.

clone size | J gene | V gene | CDR3 protein
. | TRBJ1-4 | TRBV21-1 | CASSKRSGETNEKLFF
. | TRBJ2-7 | TRBV4-2 | CASSRPGQGLFEQYF
. | TRBJ1-1 | TRBV18 | CASSLKGGTEAFF
. | TRBJ2-3 | TRBV18 | CASSPPATGGTDTQYF
many | TRBJ2-3 | TRBV7-9 | CASSLGGTGPSTDTQYF
few | TRBJ2-1 | TRBV11-1 | CASRTGLAGGIYNEQFF
. | TRBJ1-1 | TRBV18 | CASSPRNTAPNDEAFF
. | TRBJ2-1 | TRBV12-3/TRBV12-4 | CASSLARGGFDEQFF
. | TRBJ2-5 | TRBV27 | CASCLPKTQYF
few | TRBJ2-1 | TRBV27 | CASTKLADSYNEQFF
. | TRBJ1-1 | TRBV9 | CASSALVVNTEAFF
. | TRBJ2-1 | TRBV18 | CASSPPLNRVAYNEQFF
few | TRBJ2-7 | TRBV11-2 | CASSLSGRGLTQYF
once | TRBJ2-5 | TRBV7-9 | CASMRDTEETQYF
. | TRBJ2-7 | TRBV19 | CASSWAGASEQYF
. | TRBJ1-1 | TRBV6-5 | CASSLTAGGTEAFF
few | TRBJ2-1 | TRBV20-1 | CSADLGLAEYNEQFF
. | TRBJ1-1 | TRBV5-1 | CASSLADGLEAFF